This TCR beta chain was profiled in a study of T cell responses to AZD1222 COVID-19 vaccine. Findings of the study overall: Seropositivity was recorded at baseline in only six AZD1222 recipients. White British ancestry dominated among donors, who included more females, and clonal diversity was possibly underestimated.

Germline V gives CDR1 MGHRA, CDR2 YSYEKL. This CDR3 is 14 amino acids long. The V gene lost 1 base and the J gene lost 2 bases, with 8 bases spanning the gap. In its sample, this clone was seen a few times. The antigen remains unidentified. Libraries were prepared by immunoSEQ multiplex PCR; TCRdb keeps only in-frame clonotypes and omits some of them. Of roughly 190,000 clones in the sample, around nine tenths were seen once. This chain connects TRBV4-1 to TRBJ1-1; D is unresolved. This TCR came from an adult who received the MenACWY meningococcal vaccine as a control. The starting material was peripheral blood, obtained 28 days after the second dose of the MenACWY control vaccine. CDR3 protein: CASSQVHGNTEAFF. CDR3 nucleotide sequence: TGCGCCAGCAGCCAAGTTCACGGAAACACTGAAGCTTTCTTT.